This TCR beta chain was profiled in a study of blood T cell repertoires in COVID-19. Study-wide context: Sample material is recorded as cDNA or gDNA derived from T cells, B-cell-depleted T cells, or PBMCs.

TCRdb's copy holds only in-frame clones and misses some; the assay was immunoSEQ multiplex PCR. The sample comprises approximately 72,000 clones, around 90% of which are singletons, and roughly 28% rests with the top ten. This CDR3 region has 14 residues. V was shortened by 2 bases and J by 4 bases, with 14 bases between the two germline ends. Germline V lookup: CDR1 SQVTM, CDR2 ANQGSEA. This clonotype originated in a man in his fifties or sixties with acute or convalescent COVID-19. The V gene is TRBV29-1, the J gene TRBJ1-2; TRBD1 is a possible D gene (5 bases). Sequencing was done on a sample of peripheral blood. The chain's CDR3 is CSVEQGGRTYGYTF. The CDR3 region has the DNA TGCAGCGTTGAACAGGGTGGGAGGACCTATGGCTACACCTTC.